The clone carrying this T cell receptor beta chain was seen at least ten times. Trimming cost V 3 bases and J 1 base, with 18 bases left between them. The V gene's germline CDR1 is GTSNPN and CDR2 SVGIG (reference sequence). The CDR3 runs 16 residues. The source of the sample is a study of early T cells in non-severe SARS-CoV-2 infection. Individual cDNA molecules were tagged with unique molecular identifiers, the study reported. From the 5' RACE reads, TCRdb called clonotypes with MiXCR, one entry per CDR3 protein. The sample carries 40,000 to 45,000 distinct CDR3 sequences, around 6.3% recorded once.

This receptor was taken from an adult who was a healthcare worker with PCR-confirmed SARS-CoV-2 infection or an uninfected control (not recorded which). The sequencing here drew on whole blood, taken at baseline. The rearrangement links TRBV30 to TRBJ1-1; D not certain. CDR3 sequence: CAWSSNKDSSNTEAFF. CDR3 coding DNA: TGTGCCTGGAGCTCCAATAAGGACTCCTCGAACACTGAAGCTTTCTTT.